This paragraph reports one T cell receptor (beta chain). Profiling relied on immunoSEQ multiplex PCR, and the TCRdb table lists in-frame clones only, not all of them. The repertoire has about 80,000 clones, approximately 90% of them found once; the top ten carry about 24%. CDR3 size: 15 residues. The V end lost 4 bases, the J end lost 8 bases, and 18 bases lay between the germline ends. Germline V gene sequence: CDR1 SGDLS, CDR2 YYNGEE. The data were obtained in a study of brain T cells in children with intractable seizures. This receptor was identified in a girl aged 2 to 9 with Rasmussen encephalitis and intractable seizures. The starting material was peripheral blood, obtained at surgery. The chain employs TRBV9 and TRBJ1-4; D unresolved. CDR3 protein: CASSSYKNYREKLFF. Written as DNA, the CDR3 is TGTGCCAGCAGCTCCTATAAAAATTACAGAGAAAAACTGTTTTTT.